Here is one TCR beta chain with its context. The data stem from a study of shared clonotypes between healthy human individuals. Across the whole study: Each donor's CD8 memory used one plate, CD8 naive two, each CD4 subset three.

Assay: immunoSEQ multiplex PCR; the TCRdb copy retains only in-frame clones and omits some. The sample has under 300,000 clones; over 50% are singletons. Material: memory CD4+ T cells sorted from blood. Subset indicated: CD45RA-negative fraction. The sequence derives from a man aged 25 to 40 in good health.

The CDR3 is CASSLRFRASTDTQYF. DNA for the CDR3: TGTGCCAGCAGCCTGCGATTTCGGGCATCGACAGATACGCAGTATTTT. The V and J genes are TRBV2 and TRBJ2-3, with D unresolved. Trimming took off 6 bases at V and 3 bases at J, with 19 bases between the two ends. The CDR3 contains 16 residues. Germline loops: CDR1 SNHLY, CDR2 FYNNEI.